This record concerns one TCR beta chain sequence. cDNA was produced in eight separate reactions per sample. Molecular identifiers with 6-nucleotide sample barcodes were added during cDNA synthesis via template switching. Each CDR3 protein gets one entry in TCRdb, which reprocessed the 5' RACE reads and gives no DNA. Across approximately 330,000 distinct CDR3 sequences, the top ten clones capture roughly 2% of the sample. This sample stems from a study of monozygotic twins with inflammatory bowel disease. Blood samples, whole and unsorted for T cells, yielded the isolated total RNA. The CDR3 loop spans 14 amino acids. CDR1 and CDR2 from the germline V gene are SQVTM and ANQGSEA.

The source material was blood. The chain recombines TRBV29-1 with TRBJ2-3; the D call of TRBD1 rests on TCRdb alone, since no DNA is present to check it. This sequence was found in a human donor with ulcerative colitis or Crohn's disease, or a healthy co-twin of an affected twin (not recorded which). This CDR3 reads CSVLQGLATDTQYF.